This T cell receptor gamma chain was captured in a study of Vδ1+ human thymocytes. This clone was recorded a few times. Its antigen is undetermined. The same CDR3 is also encoded by other DNA sequences in this sample. Findings of the study overall: Unlike peripheral blood Vdelta1+ controls, thymic delta-chain sequences included approximately 21% Vdelta2 and few Vdelta3. Thymic TRG and TRD repertoires appeared highly polyclonal.

CDR1 and CDR2 from the germline V gene are GITISATS and ISYDGTV (reference sequence). Trimming at V came to 2 bases and at J to 3 bases, leaving 4 bases not matched to a gene. The CDR3 extends over 13 amino acids. The template was reverse-transcribed extracted RNA. CDR3 amplicons came from multiplex PCR with pooled V-gene forward and constant-region reverse primers. TCRdb reprocessed the multiplex PCR reads through CATT. The table has tens of thousands of gamma-chain clones, roughly 20% seen once; the top ten hold 1.8%. The sequence was obtained from a boy in the first two years of life who had congenital heart surgery. This chain connects TRGV9 to TRGJ1 or TRGJ2. Sequenced sample: Vdelta1+ gamma-delta thymocytes from the thymus. Subset given: FACS-sorted CD3+ TCRalphabeta- TCRVdelta1+ TCRVdelta2- thymocytes. The CDR3 loop is CALWEGRYYKKLF. In DNA, the CDR3 is TGTGCCTTGTGGGAGGGCCGTTATTATAAGAAACTCTTT.